The source of this TCR beta chain is a study of cytomegalovirus exposure and HLA in healthy donors. Study-wide points: In an earlier analysis, productive rearrangement rates for most beta V segments clustered near 87% or 30%. Researchers catalogued roughly 170 TCR beta chains as cytomegalovirus-associated.

Comments on this clone: Its specificity is unknown.

The germline V gene encodes CDR1 MDHEN and CDR2 SYDVKM. This CDR3 is 18 amino acids long. V was cut by 7 bases and J by 3 bases, with 24 bases left in between. PCR used 60 Vbeta primers and 13 Jbeta primers. TCRdb's table, derived via immunoSEQ multiplex PCR, lists solely in-frame clones and lacks some. In the table there are tens of thousands of clones, 75% to 90% of which are singletons. J is TRBJ1-4 and V is TRBV28; D possibly corresponds to TRBD1 (6 bases). This sequence was found in a woman aged 40 to 50 in good health and CMV-seropositive. The sample comprised PBMCs. The CDR3 DNA reads TGTGCCAGCACGCCCCTTCCCCCGCGCACAGGGCCTAATGAAAAACTGTTTTTT. Amino acid sequence: CASTPLPPRTGPNEKLFF.